This is a list of T cell receptor beta chains from one sample in a study of blood T cell repertoires in COVID-19. Sequencing was performed with immunoSEQ multiplex PCR; in TCRdb, only in-frame clones are kept and a portion is missing. The data contain roughly 400,000 clones, more than 70% of them singletons. Material: PBMCs or T cells enriched from blood (not recorded which). These receptors all stem from a woman between 18 and 29 years old who had been exposed to COVID-19. The CDR3 runs from the conserved cysteine through the conserved F or W. D genes are given only for firm matches. The size entry is marked missing in some rows and otherwise reads once, few, many or a size class.

clone size: .; D gene: TRBD2; V gene: TRBV10-1; J gene: TRBJ2-1; CDR3 DNA: TGCGCCAGCAGTCCCGGGACTAGCGTTTACAATGAGCAGTTCTTC; CDR3 protein: CASSPGTSVYNEQFF
clone size: .; D gene: .; V gene: TRBV6-5; J gene: TRBJ2-7; CDR3 DNA: TGTGCCAGCAGTTCCCGGGTGGAGCAGTACTTC; CDR3 protein: CASSSRVEQYF
clone size: once; D gene: .; V gene: TRBV30; J gene: TRBJ2-3; CDR3 DNA: TGTGCCTGGAGGACAGGTACAGATACGCAGTATTTT; CDR3 protein: CAWRTGTDTQYF
clone size: .; D gene: .; V gene: TRBV27; J gene: TRBJ1-6; CDR3 DNA: TGTGCCAGCACCACTAGACAGGATCTCAATTCACCCCTCCACTTT; CDR3 protein: CASTTRQDLNSPLHF
clone size: .; D gene: TRBD2; V gene: TRBV13; J gene: TRBJ2-1; CDR3 DNA: TGTGCCAGCAGCTCGGGACTAGCGGCCTACAATGAGCAGTTCTTC; CDR3 protein: CASSSGLAAYNEQFF
clone size: .; D gene: TRBD1; V gene: TRBV7-9; J gene: TRBJ1-4; CDR3 DNA: TGTGCCAGCAGGTCACAGGGGGCGGGAAAACTGTTTTTT; CDR3 protein: CASRSQGAGKLFF
clone size: .; D gene: TRBD1; V gene: TRBV25-1; J gene: TRBJ2-5; CDR3 DNA: TGTGCCAGCAGTAACGGACAGGGGGCTTTATGGGAGACCCAGTACTTC; CDR3 protein: CASSNGQGALWETQYF
clone size: few; D gene: .; V gene: TRBV3-1/TRBV3-2; J gene: TRBJ1-4; CDR3 DNA: TGTGCCAGCAGCCGCGCCGTCGGGGGTGAAAAACTGTTTTTT; CDR3 protein: CASSRAVGGEKLFF
clone size: .; D gene: TRBD1; V gene: TRBV7-9; J gene: TRBJ2-7; CDR3 DNA: TGTGCCAGCAGCTCGAGTACAGGGGGCATCCACGAGCAGTACTTC; CDR3 protein: CASSSSTGGIHEQYF
clone size: .; D gene: TRBD1; V gene: TRBV18; J gene: TRBJ1-5; CDR3 DNA: TGTGCCAGCTCACCCCCTGGGACAGGTCGACAGCCCCAGCATTTT; CDR3 protein: CASSPPGTGRQPQHF
clone size: .; D gene: .; V gene: TRBV7-3; J gene: TRBJ2-3; CDR3 DNA: TGTGCCAGCAGCCAGGGTTCCGGGACAGATACGCAGTATTTT; CDR3 protein: CASSQGSGTDTQYF
clone size: .; D gene: TRBD1; V gene: TRBV9; J gene: TRBJ2-7; CDR3 DNA: TGTGCCAGCAGCCGGGACAGCCTTACCTACGAGCAGTACTTC; CDR3 protein: CASSRDSLTYEQYF
clone size: .; D gene: TRBD2; V gene: TRBV27; J gene: TRBJ2-5; CDR3 DNA: TGTGCCAGCAGTTTAAGTGTCGCGGGGGGAGGAGAGACCCAGTACTTC; CDR3 protein: CASSLSVAGGGETQYF
clone size: .; D gene: .; V gene: TRBV25-1; J gene: TRBJ1-2; CDR3 DNA: TGTGCCAGCAGTGACGGGGGGCTATATTCTGGCTATGGCTACACCTTC; CDR3 protein: CASSDGGLYSGYGYTF
clone size: .; D gene: .; V gene: TRBV18; J gene: TRBJ2-1; CDR3 DNA: TGTGCCAGCTCACCCTCACTAGAGATCAATGAGCAGTTCTTC; CDR3 protein: CASSPSLEINEQFF
clone size: .; D gene: TRBD2; V gene: TRBV9; J gene: TRBJ2-2; CDR3 DNA: TGTGCCAGCAGCAGAGGACTAGCGGGGGACACCGGGGAGCTGTTTTTT; CDR3 protein: CASSRGLAGDTGELFF
clone size: .; D gene: TRBD1; V gene: TRBV18; J gene: TRBJ1-4; CDR3 DNA: TGTGCCAGCTCACCATCGACAGGGGGCACTAATGAAAAACTGTTTTTT; CDR3 protein: CASSPSTGGTNEKLFF
clone size: once; D gene: TRBD1; V gene: TRBV5-6; J gene: TRBJ2-1; CDR3 DNA: TGTGCCAGCGCTACAGGGGGCAACTCCTACAATGAGCAGTTCTTC; CDR3 protein: CASATGGNSYNEQFF
clone size: once; D gene: TRBD1; V gene: TRBV10-3; J gene: TRBJ2-5; CDR3 DNA: TGTGCCATCAGTGTGGGACAGTCCACCGGAGAGACCCAGTACTTC; CDR3 protein: CAISVGQSTGETQYF
clone size: .; D gene: TRBD1; V gene: TRBV2; J gene: TRBJ1-5; CDR3 DNA: TGTGCCAGCAGTTTTACAGGGGCGGGCAATCAGCCCCAGCATTTT; CDR3 protein: CASSFTGAGNQPQHF
clone size: few; D gene: TRBD1; V gene: TRBV19; J gene: TRBJ1-1; CDR3 DNA: TGTGCCAGTAGTGACTGGGACAGGGGGCTTACTGAAGCTTTCTTT; CDR3 protein: CASSDWDRGLTEAFF
clone size: .; D gene: .; V gene: TRBV6-6; J gene: TRBJ1-5; CDR3 DNA: TGTGCCAGCACTCTGGGACTCAGGGACAATCAGCCCCAGCATTTT; CDR3 protein: CASTLGLRDNQPQHF
clone size: .; D gene: TRBD1; V gene: TRBV13; J gene: TRBJ1-2; CDR3 DNA: TGTGCCAGCAGCTTAGGAGCTACAGGGGGCGGGACCTATGGCTACACCTTC; CDR3 protein: CASSLGATGGGTYGYTF